The 23 T cell receptor beta chains in this list originate from one sample, sequenced in a study of T cell repertoires in cytomegalovirus infection (dated by TCRdb to the late 2010s). This sample was sequenced with an Illumina HiSeq 1500. The raw public reads went through TCRdb reprocessing: fastp at Q25, MiXCR clone calling, in-frame beta chains kept. CDR3 protein duplicates are merged, each entry listing the most common genes and DNA. The sample table contains about 490,000 distinct CDR3 sequences; only one count was recorded for approximately 11% of them. About 10% of the sample is taken by the ten largest. Sample: PBMCs. These receptors were collected from a human donor in good health (CMV status not recorded). Some clones in this sample may be carry-over from other donors' samples.

This clonotype was seen repeatedly, ten times or more. The chain links TRBV28 to TRBJ2-7; D ambiguous. Germline lookup yields CDR1 MDHEN and CDR2 SYDVKM. The CDR3 consists of 12 residues. The V gene lost 5 bases and the J gene lost 3 bases, with 8 bases spanning the gap. CDR3 sequence (DNA): TGTGCCAGCAGTGCGACACTCTACGAGCAGTACTTC. The encoded protein is CASSATLYEQYF.

This clonotype was detected a few times. The chain uses TRBV2 and TRBJ2-7; no clear D gene. Germline CDR1 is SNHLY and CDR2 is FYNNEI. V shed 3 bases and J shed 3 bases, with 9 bases lying between them. The CDR3 spans 13 residues. The CDR3 reads CASSDPLFYEQYF. CDR3 nucleotide sequence: TGTGCCAGCAGTGACCCCCTCTTCTACGAGCAGTACTTC.

This clonotype was observed at least ten times. Because the CDR3's place on the DNA is in doubt, the DNA is left out and the CDR3 is given as listed by TCRdb. The chain recombines TRBV10-3 with TRBJ2-1; the D segment call TRBD1 is taken from the table without a DNA check. Germline CDR1 ENHRY, CDR2 SYGVKD. The CDR3 spans 14 residues, counting both ends. CDR3: CAIRARGLIYEQFF.

The V call is TRBV29-1, the J call TRBJ1-2, with D perhaps matching TRBD1 (6 bases). The CDR3 is 14 residues long. The V gene lost 4 bases and the J gene lost 7 bases, with 19 bases spanning the gap. Looked up from germline, CDR1 is SQVTM and CDR2 is ANQGSEA. DNA for the CDR3: TGCAGCGTTGGAATGGGACACGTGCTTGGTGGCTACACCTTC. This encodes CSVGMGHVLGGYTF.

Many counts were recorded for this clonotype. The chain employs TRBV5-6 and TRBJ2-7; D remains ambiguous. This CDR3 region has 11 residues. Trimming removed 0 bases from V and 7 bases from J, with 5 bases in between. Germline lookup yields CDR1 SGHDT and CDR2 YYEEEE. For the CDR3, the DNA is TGTGCCAGCAGCTTGGGGCCGGAGCAGTACTTC. It is translated as CASSLGPEQYF.

In its sample, this clonotype was seen once. The V call is TRBV15, the J call TRBJ1-4; 8 bases map to TRBD1. The CDR3 is made up of 16 amino acids. The germline V gene encodes CDR1 LNHNV and CDR2 YYDKDF (reference sequence). Losses at the gene ends were 5 bases for V and 8 bases for J; bases not matched to a gene: 13. In DNA form, the CDR3 reads TGTGCCACCAGCCGCCCAACCGGGACAGGTCGGGAAAAACTGTTTTTT. Protein: CATSRPTGTGREKLFF.

At least ten counts were recorded for this clonotype. This chain joins TRBV14 and TRBJ1-6; D gene ambiguous. The CDR3 spans 15 residues. Trimming stripped 4 bases from V and 10 bases from J, with 17 bases between. Germline CDR1 and CDR2: SGHDN and FVKESK. In DNA form, the CDR3 reads TGTGCCAGCAGCCTGACACTTCAGACAAACTCACCCCTCCACTTT. It translates to CASSLTLQTNSPLHF.

There are many counts of this clonotype. This chain links TRBV27 with TRBJ1-1; D not resolved. Germline V CDR1 and CDR2: MNHEY, SMNVEV (reference sequence). V was clipped by 3 bases and J by 0 bases, with 11 bases between them. There are 15 residues in the CDR3. CDR3 nucleotides: TGTGCCAGCAGTTTTTCCGGGTTCATGAACACTGAAGCTTTCTTT. Translation: CASSFSGFMNTEAFF.

Many counts were recorded for this clonotype. The chain carries TRBV6-5 and TRBJ2-1; tentatively, D is TRBD1 or TRBD2 (5 bases each). Trimming removed 2 bases at V and 7 bases at J, with 9 bases between. The CDR3 contains 13 residues. Germline V gene data show CDR1 as MNHEY and CDR2 as SVGAGI. The chain's CDR3 is CASSYLEGNEQFF. The DNA of the CDR3 is TGTGCCAGCAGTTACCTTGAGGGGAATGAGCAGTTCTTC.

This clonotype was counted ten times or more. The chain employs TRBV7-2 and TRBJ1-2; D gene ambiguous. Per germline, CDR1 SGHTA and CDR2 FQGNSA. The CDR3 covers 12 residues. The V end lost 2 bases, the J end lost 4 bases, and 5 bases lay between the germline ends. CDR3 amino acids: CASSLSSYGYTF. The DNA of the CDR3 is TGTGCCAGCAGCTTAAGCAGCTATGGCTACACCTTC.

This clonotype showed up many times. The gene calls are TRBV20-1 and TRBJ1-3; no reliable D call. This CDR3 is 13 amino acids long. The V end lost 5 bases, the J end lost 0 bases, and 8 bases lay between the germline ends. The germline gives CDR1 DFQATT, CDR2 SNEGSKA (reference sequence). The CDR3 protein is CSAGDNSGNTIYF. The CDR3 nucleotides read TGCAGTGCTGGGGATAACTCTGGAAACACCATATATTTT.

This clonotype was recorded many times. DNA for the CDR3: TGCGCCAGCAGCCTCGGACAGGAACGGAACTACGAGCAGTACTTC. This codes for CASSLGQERNYEQYF. The chain employs TRBV4-1 and TRBJ2-7; 7 nucleotides align to TRBD1. The CDR3 is 15 residues long. Looked up from germline, CDR1 is MGHRA and CDR2 is YSYEKL. V was pared by 4 bases and J by 3 bases, with 9 bases of the junction left unmatched.

V gene TRBV28 combines with J gene TRBJ2-2; D is ambiguous. Trimming pared 5 bases from V and 4 bases from J, leaving 14 bases between. Germline V gene data show CDR1 as MDHEN and CDR2 as SYDVKM. The CDR3 has 15 amino acids. The CDR3 spells CASSADVGSTGELFF. CDR3 coding DNA: TGTGCCAGCAGTGCGGACGTTGGATCCACCGGGGAGCTGTTTTTT.

This clonotype showed up many times. V gene TRBV7-3 combines with J gene TRBJ2-3, with 10 bases aligning to TRBD2. Germline-derived CDR1 and CDR2 are SGHTA and FQGTGA. J gave up 4 bases and V 3 bases, and 4 bases lay outside the gene matches. This CDR3 spans 15 amino acids. CDR3 amino acids: CASSLKSGRADTQYF. CDR3 coding DNA: TGTGCCAGCAGCTTGAAAAGCGGGAGGGCAGATACGCAGTATTTT.

The J gene is TRBJ1-5, the V gene TRBV7-9; 9 bases agree with TRBD1. The V gene's germline CDR1 is SEHNR and CDR2 FQNEAQ (reference sequence). The CDR3 sequence is 20 residues long. Unmatched junction bases numbered 15, after V lost 1 base and J lost 2 bases. CDR3 protein: CASSLGPAGTGRGGNQPQHF. In nucleotides, the CDR3 is TGTGCCAGCAGCTTAGGACCGGCGGGGACAGGGAGAGGGGGCAATCAGCCCCAGCATTTT.

This clonotype has at least ten counts. This sequence joins TRBV5-1 and TRBJ2-5; 7 bases are shared with TRBD2. V was pared by 4 bases and J by 3 bases, with 3 bases of the junction left unmatched. This CDR3 spans 13 amino acids. The V gene's germline CDR1 is SGHRS and CDR2 YFSETQ. The CDR3 here is CASSPSGKETQYF. CDR3 nucleotide sequence: TGCGCCAGCAGCCCCAGCGGGAAAGAGACCCAGTACTTC.

The sample holds many counts of this clonotype. The CDR3 here is CASSSPSGGINEQFF. CDR3 DNA: TGTGCCAGCAGCTCCCCTAGCGGGGGGATCAATGAGCAGTTCTTC. V usage is TRBV11-1 and J usage is TRBJ2-1; 11 positions agree with TRBD2. CDR1 is SGHAT, CDR2 FQDESV, per germline (reference sequence). J was trimmed by 6 bases and V by 4 bases; bases with no gene match: 5. The CDR3 length is 15 residues.

This clonotype has ten or more counts. The V call is TRBV12-3 or TRBV12-4, the J call TRBJ2-1; 14 bases line up with TRBD2. The CDR3 runs to 17 residues. Losses at the gene ends were 5 bases for V and 9 bases for J; bases not matched to a gene: 12. The CDR3 region has the DNA TGTGCCAGCAGTGGGACTAGCGGGAGCACTACGTTGAGTGAGCAGTTCTTC. Translating it yields CASSGTSGSTTLSEQFF.

This clonotype was detected a few times. This chain uses TRBV2 with TRBJ2-3; no firm D call. From germline, CDR1 is SNHLY and CDR2 FYNNEI. V was clipped by 5 bases and J by 0 bases, with 12 bases between them. This CDR3 has 15 residues. The CDR3 spells CASSSGPTSTDTQYF. The CDR3 region has the DNA TGTGCCAGCAGTTCGGGTCCTACTAGCACAGATACGCAGTATTTT.

Ten or more counts support this clonotype. The V and J genes are TRBV11-3 and TRBJ2-2; D remains ambiguous. Germline V gene lookup returns CDR1 SGHNT and CDR2 YENEEA. Trimming took 4 bases from V and 6 from J, leaving 6 bases between them. The CDR3 extends over 12 amino acids. The CDR3 nucleotides read TGTGCCAGCAGCTCAAGTTCCGGGGAGCTGTTTTTT. Translating gives CASSSSSGELFF.

The chain employs TRBV20-1 and TRBJ1-6; tentative D call: TRBD1 (6 bases). The V gene's germline CDR1 is DFQATT and CDR2 SNEGSKA (reference sequence). The CDR3 is 17 residues long. The V end was cut by 1 base, the J end by 9 bases, with 22 bases between. The CDR3 protein is CSARVRGTGQIGSPLHF. The CDR3 DNA follows: TGCAGTGCTAGAGTAAGAGGAACAGGGCAGATAGGTTCACCCCTCCACTTT.

This clonotype was detected many times. V gene TRBV28 combines with J gene TRBJ2-3; perhaps TRBD1 as D (5 bases). Looked up from germline, CDR1 is MDHEN and CDR2 is SYDVKM. The CDR3 is 14 residues long. V lost 5 bases and J 3 bases, leaving 12 bases between the germline ends. CDR3 amino acids: CASSTPDRTDTQYF. The CDR3 DNA sequence: TGTGCCAGCAGTACCCCCGACAGAACAGATACGCAGTATTTT.

The V and J genes are TRBV6-5 and TRBJ2-1; 7 bases are shared with TRBD2. Germline assignment: CDR1 MNHEY and CDR2 SVGAGI. With 7 bases clipped from V and 5 bases from J, the junction kept 8 bases outside the gene matches. This CDR3 is 14 amino acids long. As DNA, the CDR3 is TGTGCCAGCACCCCAGCGGGGCTGAACAATGAGCAGTTCTTC. It translates to CASTPAGLNNEQFF.